The next 7 T cell receptor beta chains were all read from a single sample in a study of blood T cell repertoires in COVID-19. The data were produced by immunoSEQ multiplex PCR, yet TCRdb's version contains in-frame clones alone and is incomplete. The sample lists 470,000 or so clones, 87% seen once, with roughly 1.9% in the top ten. Sequencing was carried out using PBMCs or T cells enriched from blood (not recorded which). These receptors came from a woman between 18 and 29 years old with acute COVID-19.

This chain joins TRBV30 and TRBJ2-2, with D possibly TRBD1 on 6 matching bases. The CDR3 runs to 17 residues. Per germline, CDR1 GTSNPN and CDR2 SVGIG (reference sequence). Between the trimmed V and J ends, which lost 3 bases and 0 bases, there was a span of 17 bases. DNA for the CDR3: TGTGCCTGGAGAGGGGGACATTATGTCGCGAACACCGGGGAGCTGTTTTTT. Its protein is CAWRGGHYVANTGELFF.

The J gene is TRBJ1-3, the V gene TRBV9; TRBD1 matches at 8 bases. CDR3 length equals 15 residues. The J segment lost 3 bases and the V segment lost 4 bases, leaving 6 bases of the junction unmatched. The germline V gene encodes CDR1 SGDLS and CDR2 YYNGEE. The CDR3 DNA is TGTGCCAGCAGCACTGACAGGGGTGGTGGAAACACCATATATTTT. Amino acids: CASSTDRGGGNTIYF.

This clone was recorded once. The V gene is TRBV28, the J gene TRBJ2-3; maybe TRBD2 (5 bases). The CDR3 totals 12 residues. V lost 5 bases and J lost 6, with 9 bases in between. Germline CDR1 reads MDHEN; CDR2 reads SYDVKM. The CDR3 bases are TGTGCCAGCAGTCGGGAATTCGATACGCAGTATTTT. It is translated as CASSREFDTQYF.

The chain uses TRBV5-4 and TRBJ2-5; a possible D gene is TRBD2 (5 bases). The CDR3 has 13 residues. V was shortened by 6 bases and J by 1 base, with 10 bases between the two germline ends. Germline V gives CDR1 SGHNT, CDR2 YYREEE (reference sequence). CDR3 sequence reads: CASTGLPQETQYF. In DNA, the CDR3 is TGTGCCAGCACTGGACTGCCCCAAGAGACCCAGTACTTC.

The chain carries TRBV6-5 and TRBJ1-1; 7 bases map to TRBD1. The CDR3 is 12 amino acids. J was trimmed by 4 bases and V by 6 bases; bases with no gene match: 2. In germline, CDR1 is MNHEY, CDR2 SVGAGI. The CDR3 sequence: CASRRQGTEAFF. In DNA form, the CDR3 reads TGTGCCAGCAGGAGACAGGGCACTGAAGCTTTCTTT.

The chain employs TRBV2 and TRBJ1-3; D is perhaps TRBD1 (6 bases). This CDR3 spans 15 amino acids. Germline CDR1 is SNHLY and CDR2 is FYNNEI. V lost 6 bases, J lost 9 bases, and 21 bases lay in between. CDR3 DNA sequence: TGTGCCAGCAGGTGGGCGACAGGAGACAAGGGCACCATATATTTT. Translation gives CASRWATGDKGTIYF.

V is TRBV5-5 and J is TRBJ2-7; 9 bases agree with TRBD2. This CDR3 spans 16 amino acids. Trimming cost V 4 bases and J 2 bases; bases outside gene matches: 10. The germline CDR1 and CDR2 sequences are SGHKS and YYEKEE (reference sequence). The CDR3 DNA reads TGTGCCAGCAGCCATCAAACCGGGACTAGCCCCTACGAGCAGTACTTC. Translation: CASSHQTGTSPYEQYF.